This entry concerns a single T cell receptor beta chain. Its target is unknown. One junction end disagrees with the germline gene, perhaps due to a read error. This specimen belongs to a study of T cells in Graves' hyperthyroidism and ophthalmopathy. Orbital computed tomography, thyroid ultrasound, serum thyroxine and TRAb, and clinical symptoms together informed the diagnoses. Study results and limitations: Separation of ophthalmopathy from stable hyperthyroidism was achieved by a 13 V-J model. Blood samples included most of the expanded thyroid clonotypes exceeding 0.001. Ophthalmopathy, which appeared later, was predicted by the model a median approximately 6.7 months before onset.

TCR beta CDR3 regions were amplified from RNA transcripts. During a first-round RT-PCR of the TCR CDR3, the HTBI primer set was used. Each CDR3 protein gets one entry after TCRdb re-called the multiplex PCR reads with MiXCR. The repertoire has 350,000 to 450,000 distinct CDR3 sequences, around 13% of them found once; the top ten carry roughly 9.6%. The source is a woman aged 55-70 years with Graves' hyperthyroidism. The sequenced sample was blood.

CDR3 residues: CASSQTPGLAGAGDTQYF. In DNA form, the CDR3 reads TGCGCCAGCAGCCAAACTCCGGGACTAGCGGGAGCTGGAGATACGCAGTATTTT. This rearrangement joins TRBV11-3 to TRBJ2-3; 14 nucleotides agree with TRBD2. The CDR3 loop spans 18 amino acids. Germline assignment: CDR1 SGHNT and CDR2 YENEEA.